These 3 T cell receptor beta chains share one sample of origin, sequenced in a study of cytomegalovirus exposure and HLA in healthy donors. Amplification used 60 Vbeta primers and 13 Jbeta primers. Assay: immunoSEQ multiplex PCR; the TCRdb copy retains only in-frame clones and omits some. In the table there are under 200,000 clones, 70% to 85% of which are singletons. The sequencing input was PBMCs. The receptor source for this set is a man aged 50 or older in good health and CMV-seropositive.

The rearrangement links TRBV4-1 to TRBJ2-7; the match to TRBD1 covers 10 bases. Germline V lookup: CDR1 MGHRA, CDR2 YSYEKL. The junction had 9 bases not matched to a gene; V was cut back by 3 bases and J by 4 bases. This CDR3 is 16 amino acids long. The CDR3 nucleotides are TGCGCCAGCAGCCAGGCCCGGACAGGGGGAACTTACGAGCAGTACTTC. Residues: CASSQARTGGTYEQYF.

This chain connects TRBV5-1 to TRBJ2-3, with 8 bases fitting TRBD1. The V and J ends lost 4 bases and 2 bases, in that order; junction bases with no gene match: 3. The germline V gene has CDR1 SGHRS and CDR2 YFSETQ. The CDR3 contains 14 residues. The CDR3 nucleotides are TGCGCCAGCAGCGGGGGACAGGACACAGATACGCAGTATTTT. It codes for CASSGGQDTDTQYF.

The DNA of the CDR3 is TGTGCCAGTAGTTCAGGGGGCGGGGCTGAAGCTTTCTTT. This gives the protein CASSSGGGAEAFF. This rearrangement joins TRBV19 to TRBJ1-1, with TRBD1 identical over 8 bases. The J segment lost 6 bases and the V segment lost 5 bases, leaving 5 bases of the junction unmatched. The CDR3 is 13 residues long. CDR1 LNHDA and CDR2 SQIVND come from the germline V gene (reference sequence).